This TCR beta chain is drawn from a study of T cells in Graves' hyperthyroidism and ophthalmopathy. Study-level findings and limits: Appearing also in blood were most of the thyroid clonotypes expanded above 0.001.

The TCR beta CDR3 regions underwent amplification using RNA transcripts as the source. In the first-round RT-PCR of the TCR CDR3, the HTBI primer set was used. TCRdb reanalysed the multiplex PCR reads using MiXCR and keeps one entry per CDR3 protein. The data hold 500,000 to 650,000 distinct CDR3 sequences, with around 15% observed a single time. As concerns this clonotype: The antigen is undetermined.

The specimen was blood. The receptor comes from a woman aged 40 to 50 with Graves' hyperthyroidism.

DNA for the CDR3: TGTGCCAGCAGCTTATTAAGGGATGGCTACACCTTC. It specifies CASSLLRDGYTF. V usage is TRBV7-9 and J usage is TRBJ1-2; D call uncertain. The germline CDR1 and CDR2 sequences are SEHNR and FQNEAQ (reference sequence). The ends were cut back, 2 bases at V and 6 bases at J, with 7 bases in the middle. The CDR3 extends over 12 amino acids.